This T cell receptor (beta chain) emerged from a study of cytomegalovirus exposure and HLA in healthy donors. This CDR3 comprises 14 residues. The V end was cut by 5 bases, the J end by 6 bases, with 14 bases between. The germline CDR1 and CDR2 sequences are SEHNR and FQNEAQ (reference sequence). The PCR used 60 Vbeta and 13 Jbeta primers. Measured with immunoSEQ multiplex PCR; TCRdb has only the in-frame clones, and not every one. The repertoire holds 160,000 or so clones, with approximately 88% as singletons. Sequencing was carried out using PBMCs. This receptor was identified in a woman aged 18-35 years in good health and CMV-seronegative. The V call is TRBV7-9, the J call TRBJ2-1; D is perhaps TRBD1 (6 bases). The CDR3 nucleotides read TGTGCCAGCAGCCCAGGGGTCGGTCTCAATGAGCAGTTCTTC. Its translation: CASSPGVGLNEQFF. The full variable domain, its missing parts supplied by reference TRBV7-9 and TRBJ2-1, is DTGVSQNPRHKITKRGQNVTFRCDPISEHNRLYWYRQTLGQGPEFLTYFQNEAQLEKSRLLSDRFSAERPKGSFSTLEIQRTEQGDSAMYLCASSPGVGLNEQFFGPGTRLTVL.